This T cell receptor beta chain was recovered during a study of control samples from healthy donors and cancer patients. The CDR3 sequence is 15 residues long. V lost 2 bases and J 0 bases, leaving 9 bases between the germline ends. In germline, CDR1 is MNHEY, CDR2 SMNVEV (reference sequence). Measured with immunoSEQ multiplex PCR; TCRdb has only the in-frame clones, and not every one. The data hold approximately 180,000 clones, with roughly 94% observed a single time. The V and J genes are TRBV27 and TRBJ2-3; D is ambiguous. Sequencing was performed on blood. This receptor was taken from a woman between 18 and 30 years old in good health. The CDR3 DNA is TGTGCCAGCAGTTTACGCGGATTAAGCACAGATACGCAGTATTTT. It specifies CASSLRGLSTDTQYF.